This TCR beta chain was sequenced for a study of shared clonotypes between healthy human individuals. About the study: CD4 naive cells filled three plates per donor, CD4 memory three, CD8 naive two and CD8 memory one.

Source study methods: In the immunoSEQ data, sequences were junction-only and lacked quality scores, so filtering differed. Method: immunoSEQ multiplex PCR; TCRdb's copy keeps in-frame clones and lacks some. The D gene and trimming were derived from the DNA, and the V and J assignments and clone size from that table. The table includes just over 2,000,000 clones, roughly 95% detected once. Germline V gene data show CDR1 as GTSNPN and CDR2 as SVGIG (reference sequence). The V segment lost 3 bases and the J segment 6 bases; nucleotides outside the gene matches: 4. There are 12 residues in the CDR3. The sample comprised naive CD4+ T cells sorted from blood. Subset reported: CD45RA+ positively selected. This clonotype was sampled from a man between 18 and 29 years old in good health. This chain connects TRBV30 to TRBJ2-7; 8 nucleotides align to TRBD2. CDR3 protein: CAWSGGATEQYF. CDR3 DNA sequence: TGTGCCTGGAGCGGGGGGGCAACCGAGCAGTACTTC.